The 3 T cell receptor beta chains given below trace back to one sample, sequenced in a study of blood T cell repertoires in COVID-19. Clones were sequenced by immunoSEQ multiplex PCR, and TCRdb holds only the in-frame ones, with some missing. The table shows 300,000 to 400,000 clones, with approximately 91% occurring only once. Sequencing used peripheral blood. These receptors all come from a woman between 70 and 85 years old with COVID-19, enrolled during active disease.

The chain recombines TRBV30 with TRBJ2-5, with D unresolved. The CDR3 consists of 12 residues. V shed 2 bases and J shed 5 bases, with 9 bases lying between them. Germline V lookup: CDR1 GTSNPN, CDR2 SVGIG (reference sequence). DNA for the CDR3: TGTGCCTGGAGTCAAGTACGGGAGACCCAGTACTTC. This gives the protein CAWSQVRETQYF.

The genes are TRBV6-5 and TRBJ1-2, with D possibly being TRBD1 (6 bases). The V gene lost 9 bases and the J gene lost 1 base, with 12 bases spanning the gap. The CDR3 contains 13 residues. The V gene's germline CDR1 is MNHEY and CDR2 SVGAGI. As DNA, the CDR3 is TGTGCCAGTCTACTAGGGGGTAACTATGGCTACACCTTC. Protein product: CASLLGGNYGYTF.

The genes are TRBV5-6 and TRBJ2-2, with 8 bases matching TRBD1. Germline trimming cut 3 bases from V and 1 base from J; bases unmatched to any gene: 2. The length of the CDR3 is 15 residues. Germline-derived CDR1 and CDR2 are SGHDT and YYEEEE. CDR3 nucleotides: TGTGCCAGCAGCTGGGGGACAGGGAACACCGGGGAGCTGTTTTTT. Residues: CASSWGTGNTGELFF.